Given below is one TCR beta chain in context. The antigen remains unidentified. The data derive from a study of shared clonotypes between healthy human individuals. General study points: Clonotypes shared by all four donors outscored non-shared clonotypes in generation probability. Sorted-subset sequencing was shown by rarefaction to be incomplete despite large depth.

Per sorted-subset replicate PCR, input was approximately 210 ng DNA, representing about 30,000 T cell genomes. Some clones are missing from TCRdb's copy, which holds only in-frame ones; the method was immunoSEQ multiplex PCR. There are under 750,000 clones in the sample; 72% occur only once, and more than 1.5% lies in the top ten. The source of this sequence is a woman aged 25 to 45 in good health. The material sequenced was memory CD4+ T cells sorted from blood. Described subset: CD45RA-negative fraction.

The CDR3 DNA reads as TGTGCCAGCAGTGAAGAGGGGGGACGGCAGCCCCAGCATTTT. Amino acids: CASSEEGGRQPQHF. This chain joins TRBV6-1 and TRBJ1-5; a possible D gene is TRBD1 (6 bases). This CDR3 is 14 amino acids long. Germline CDR1 MNHNS, CDR2 SASEGT. V gave up 1 base and J gave up 7 bases, with 11 bases separating them.